What follows are 29 T cell receptor beta chains derived from one specimen sequenced in a study of T cell repertoires in cytomegalovirus infection (dated by TCRdb to about 2019). These TCRs are of unknown antigen specificity. According to the study, the label for this sample's treatment or condition signals: in vitro stimulation with specific CMV peptide epitopes to enrich CMV-specific T cells. The instrument was an Illumina HiSeq 1500. In TCRdb, the public reads were trimmed at Q25 with fastp and aligned with MiXCR, with productive beta chains retained. Rows are combined by CDR3 protein, so each entry shows the most common genes and DNA. The sample includes approximately 500,000 distinct CDR3 sequences, with 30% to 40% observed a single time. The ten largest make up about a sixth of the sample. Sequenced here: cultured PBMCs, sampled from culture after CMV antigen stimulation. The receptor set was obtained from a human donor in good health (CMV status not recorded). Some clones in this sample may be carry-over from other donors' samples.

This clonotype was observed a few times. The J gene is TRBJ2-1, the V gene TRBV18; possible D gene TRBD2, 5 bases. CDR3 size: 14 residues. The V and J ends lost 3 bases and 9 bases respectively, with 15 bases between them. CDR1 and CDR2 (germline): KGHSH, LQKENI. In DNA, the CDR3 is TGTGCCAGCTCACCTGGACTTCAAATCGGTGAGCAGTTCTTC. It translates to CASSPGLQIGEQFF.

This clonotype was counted only a few times. This chain uses TRBV24-1 with TRBJ2-2; D may correspond to TRBD1 or TRBD2 (5 bases each). The germline V gene encodes CDR1 KGHDR and CDR2 SFDVKD. Trimming took off 2 bases at V and 6 bases at J, with 15 bases between the two ends. The CDR3 has 16 amino acids. The CDR3 spells CATSDWDLGTAGELFF. Written as DNA, the CDR3 is TGTGCCACCAGTGATTGGGACCTAGGGACGGCCGGGGAGCTGTTTTTT.

This rearrangement joins TRBV10-3 to TRBJ2-7; D is uncertain. Per the germline V gene, CDR1 is ENHRY and CDR2 is SYGVKD. CDR3 length: 13 residues. Trimming stripped 4 bases from V and 4 bases from J, with 11 bases between. The CDR3, as DNA: TGTGCCATCAGTGCGGCCCCACAATACGAGCAGTACGTC. Its protein product is CAISAAPQYEQYV.

The gene calls are TRBV9 and TRBJ1-1, with D possibly being TRBD1 (5 bases). Germline values: CDR1 SGDLS, CDR2 YYNGEE. V dropped 0 bases and J dropped 3 bases, with 9 bases sitting between them. The CDR3 is 14 residues long. The CDR3 region is CASSVDSGHTEAFF. CDR3 DNA: TGTGCCAGCAGCGTAGATTCAGGGCACACTGAAGCTTTCTTT.

This clonotype has just a few counts. The chain is built from TRBV7-6 and TRBJ2-5, with D perhaps matching TRBD2 (6 bases). There are 17 residues in the CDR3. Germline loops: CDR1 SGHVS, CDR2 FNYEAQ. Between the trimmed V and J ends, which lost 5 bases and 0 bases, there was a span of 19 bases. The chain's CDR3 is CASSPPLGGAYQETQYF. The CDR3 DNA is TGTGCCAGCAGCCCCCCCCTCGGAGGGGCGTACCAAGAGACCCAGTACTTC.

The chain employs TRBV24-1 and TRBJ2-3; 11 nucleotides match TRBD2. The V segment lost 9 bases and the J segment 0 bases; nucleotides outside the gene matches: 13. CDR3 length: 18 residues. Germline loops: CDR1 KGHDR, CDR2 SFDVKD. The CDR3 DNA is TGTGCCACCTCGCCGGGACTAGCGGAAACCTGGAGCACAGATACGCAGTATTTT. As protein: CATSPGLAETWSTDTQYF.

This clonotype has just a few counts. This sequence joins TRBV7-3 and TRBJ2-7, with a possible D match to TRBD2 (6 bases). From germline, CDR1 is SGHTA and CDR2 FQGTGA. The CDR3 is 13 residues long. Between the trimmed V and J ends, which lost 5 bases and 3 bases, there was a span of 11 bases. The CDR3 region has the DNA TGTGCCAGCAGCGAGGGACTCTTCTACGAGCAGTACTTC. This sequence encodes CASSEGLFYEQYF.

This clonotype has more than one count but fewer than ten. The gene calls are TRBV12-3 or TRBV12-4 and TRBJ2-1; TRBD2 agrees at 9 bases. The CDR3 covers 14 residues. Germline trimming cut 4 bases from V and 6 bases from J; bases unmatched to any gene: 4. The CDR3 loop reads CASSSGTSTNEQFF. CDR3 nucleotides: TGTGCCAGCAGTTCGGGGACTAGCACCAATGAGCAGTTCTTC.

The rearrangement links TRBV12-3 or TRBV12-4 to TRBJ2-5, with D possibly being TRBD2 (6 bases). Trimming left V 3 bases short and J 3 bases short, with 23 bases between. The CDR3 spans 18 residues. The DNA for the CDR3 is TGTGCCAGCAGTTTTTGGAGGGGCCCAAGGAAAAAGGAAGAGACCCAGTACTTC. This translates into CASSFWRGPRKKEETQYF.

This CDR3 reads CASSMAGIRNQPQHF. Written as DNA, the CDR3 is TGTGCCAGTAGTATGGCCGGGATACGGAATCAGCCCCAGCATTTT. The genes are TRBV19 and TRBJ1-5; the D is unclear. The CDR3 is 15 residues long. V was trimmed by 3 bases and J by 4 bases, leaving 13 bases between them. Germline loops: CDR1 LNHDA, CDR2 SQIVND (reference sequence).

The chain carries TRBV28 and TRBJ2-7; the match to TRBD1 covers 8 bases. This CDR3 is 15 amino acids long. Trimming cost V 6 bases and J 2 bases; bases outside gene matches: 9. Germline CDR1 reads MDHEN; CDR2 reads SYDVKM. CDR3 coding DNA: TGTGCCAGCAGCCTGCTAGGACAGGGAACCTACGAGCAGTACGTC. It is translated as CASSLLGQGTYEQYV.

CDR3 sequence (DNA): TGTGCCAGTAGGAAGCCCCTCTACAATGAGCAGTTCTTC. It specifies CASRKPLYNEQFF. The chain combines TRBV19 with TRBJ2-1, with D uncertain. The CDR3 spans 13 residues. V was shortened by 6 bases and J by 3 bases, with 9 bases between the two germline ends. Germline V gives CDR1 LNHDA, CDR2 SQIVND (reference sequence). The complete variable domain, with remaining parts taken from reference TRBV19 and TRBJ2-1, reads DGGITQSPKYLFRKEGQNVTLSCEQNLNHDAMYWYRQDPGQGLRLIYYSQIVNDFQKGDIAEGYSVSREKKESFPLTVTSAQKNPTAFYLCASRKPLYNEQFFGPGTRLTVL.

A few counts support this clonotype. This sequence joins TRBV6-1 and TRBJ2-1; 11 bases match TRBD2. The CDR3 is made up of 16 amino acids. The trim removed 5 bases at V and 7 bases at J, leaving 10 bases unmatched. Germline V lookup: CDR1 MNHNS, CDR2 SASEGT. The chain's CDR3 is CASSRLTSGSRNEQFF. CDR3 DNA: TGTGCCAGCAGTCGGTTAACTAGCGGGAGTAGAAATGAGCAGTTCTTC.

This clonotype has just a few counts. This chain uses TRBV11-2 with TRBJ2-3; 13 bases are a match to TRBD2. V shed 5 bases and J 5 bases; nucleotides not matched to a gene: 7. Germline V gene data show CDR1 as SGHAT and CDR2 as FQNNGV. The CDR3 is 16 amino acids. The CDR3 DNA reads TGTGCCAGCAGCCTCACTAGCGGGAGGGCCTTAGATACGCAGTATTTT. Amino acid sequence: CASSLTSGRALDTQYF.

This chain uses TRBV27 with TRBJ1-5; D unresolved. V was pared by 2 bases and J by 0 bases, with 11 bases between. The germline V gene has CDR1 MNHEY and CDR2 SMNVEV (reference sequence). This CDR3 region has 16 residues. CDR3 amino acids: CASSLRSGGSNQPQHF. The CDR3 region has the DNA TGTGCCAGCAGTTTAAGGTCAGGCGGTAGCAATCAGCCCCAGCATTTT.

This clonotype has only a few counts. The rearrangement joins TRBV20-1 to TRBJ2-7; 10 nucleotides line up with TRBD2. Germline trimming cut 3 bases from V and 2 bases from J; bases unmatched to any gene: 7. Germline V gene lookup returns CDR1 DFQATT and CDR2 SNEGSKA (reference sequence). The CDR3 length is 15 residues. CDR3 DNA: TGCAGTGCTAGTTCGCCCGGGACTAGCGCCTACGAGCAGTACTTC. Translating gives CSASSPGTSAYEQYF.

This clonotype was observed a single time. V and J are TRBV7-4 and TRBJ2-1, with 12 bases fitting TRBD2. Trimming cost V 3 bases and J 0 bases; bases outside gene matches: 12. This CDR3 has 20 residues. The V gene's germline CDR1 is SGHVT and CDR2 SQSDAQ. The CDR3 region is CASSFHLAGGPPRSYNEQFF. CDR3 sequence (DNA): TGTGCCAGCAGCTTCCACCTAGCGGGAGGGCCTCCCCGCTCCTACAATGAGCAGTTCTTC. The full variable domain, completed using reference TRBV7-4 and TRBJ2-1, is GAGVSQSPRYKVAKRGRDVALRCDSISGHVTLYWYRQTLGQGSEVLTYSQSDAQRDKSGRPSGRFSAERPERSVSTLKIQRTEQGDSAVYLCASSFHLAGGPPRSYNEQFFGPGTRLTVL.

The chain is built from TRBV12-3 or TRBV12-4 and TRBJ2-3; 11 nucleotides line up with TRBD2. The CDR3 is made up of 15 amino acids. Losses at the gene ends were 5 bases for V and 7 bases for J; bases not matched to a gene: 8. The CDR3 DNA sequence: TGTGCCAGCAGTCCGGACTTAGCGGGGGGGTATACGCAGTATTTT. This gives the protein CASSPDLAGGYTQYF.

The chain joins TRBV5-1 to TRBJ2-3, with D hard to call. Trimming took 4 bases from V and 8 from J, leaving 17 bases between them. The CDR3 covers 14 residues. Looked up from germline, CDR1 is SGHRS and CDR2 is YFSETQ. The CDR3: CASSPENPGSTQYF. CDR3 bases: TGCGCCAGCAGCCCCGAGAACCCGGGCAGTACGCAGTATTTT.

The chain combines TRBV9 with TRBJ2-3, with a tentative D call TRBD2 (6 bases). CDR3 length: 15 residues. Germline-derived CDR1 and CDR2 are SGDLS and YYNGEE. The ends were cut back, 4 bases at V and 3 bases at J, with 15 bases in the middle. CDR3 sequence (DNA): TGTGCCAGCAGCCCCCGGGGGAGTCGTACAGATACGCAGTATTTT. The encoded protein is CASSPRGSRTDTQYF.

The gene calls are TRBV12-3 or TRBV12-4 and TRBJ2-4; either TRBD1 or TRBD2 may fit D (5 bases each). The CDR3 totals 14 residues. With 0 bases removed from V and 6 bases from J, the gap between germline ends came to 9 bases. The CDR3 spells CASSLAGTGNIQYF. The CDR3 DNA reads as TGTGCCAGCAGTTTAGCGGGGACCGGAAACATTCAGTACTTC.

This sequence joins TRBV6-1 and TRBJ2-7, with 7 bases identical to TRBD1. V was pared by 9 bases and J by 3 bases, with 5 bases of the junction left unmatched. This CDR3 spans 12 amino acids. CDR1 and CDR2 (germline): MNHNS, SASEGT. DNA for the CDR3: TGTGCCAGTAGGGACAGCAACTACGAGCAGTACGTC. Translating gives CASRDSNYEQYV.

J is TRBJ2-1 and V is TRBV9; no reliable D call. The CDR3 extends over 15 amino acids. V was shortened by 2 bases and J by 3 bases, with 12 bases between the two germline ends. In germline, CDR1 is SGDLS, CDR2 YYNGEE. The CDR3 sequence: CASSVVGTNYNEQFF. CDR3 DNA sequence: TGTGCCAGCAGCGTTGTGGGCACCAACTACAATGAGCAGTTCTTC.

Worth noting for this clonotype: A junction boundary mismatches the germline segment, possibly from a read error. Here the CDR3 reads CASSLSSAVNEQHF. DNA of the CDR3: TGTGCCAGCAGCTTATCTTCCGCGGTTAACGAGCAGCACTTC. This sequence joins TRBV7-9 and TRBJ2-7, with no clear D. The germline V gene encodes CDR1 SEHNR and CDR2 FQNEAQ (reference sequence). The CDR3 contains 14 residues.

The chain recombines TRBV12-5 with TRBJ2-1; tentatively, D is TRBD2 (6 bases). Trimming left V 7 bases short and J 5 bases short, with 21 bases between. This CDR3 spans 16 amino acids. In germline, CDR1 is LGHNT, CDR2 FRNRAP. CDR3 protein: CASAPGAKTPDNEQFF. CDR3 DNA sequence: TGTGCTAGTGCACCGGGAGCTAAAACCCCCGACAATGAGCAGTTCTTC.

V is TRBV3-1 and J is TRBJ2-6; D is ambiguous. V lost 1 base to trimming and J lost 0 bases, with 7 bases between them. The length of the CDR3 is 16 residues. From germline, CDR1 is LGHDT and CDR2 YNNKEL (reference sequence). CDR3 amino acids: CASSQVEISGANVLTF. In nucleotides, the CDR3 is TGTGCCAGCAGCCAAGTGGAGATCTCTGGGGCCAACGTCCTGACTTTC.

The rearrangement links TRBV29-1 to TRBJ2-7, with 10 bases fitting TRBD1. V was clipped by 6 bases and J by 4 bases; unmatched bases: 3. CDR3 length: 12 amino acids. The germline CDR1 and CDR2 sequences are SQVTM and ANQGSEA. The CDR3 here is CSVGTGEYEQYV. CDR3 in DNA: TGCAGCGTCGGGACAGGGGAATACGAGCAGTACGTC.

V usage is TRBV2 and J usage is TRBJ2-3; maybe TRBD2 (6 bases). Germline V lookup: CDR1 SNHLY, CDR2 FYNNEI. The CDR3 has 14 amino acids. Trimming removed 4 bases from V and 4 bases from J, with 12 bases in between. This chain's CDR3 is CASSVLASADTQYF. The DNA for the CDR3 is TGTGCCAGCAGTGTTTTGGCTAGCGCAGATACGCAGTATTTT.

This clonotype was seen a few times. The chain joins TRBV7-6 to TRBJ1-1; maybe TRBD1 (5 bases). The CDR3 is 15 residues long. The V gene lost 2 bases and the J gene lost 1 base, with 11 bases spanning the gap. Germline V CDR1 and CDR2: SGHVS, FNYEAQ. CDR3 in amino acids: CASSLSGARNTEAFF. The CDR3 DNA is TGTGCCAGCAGCTTATCCGGGGCGAGGAACACTGAAGCTTTCTTT.